This T cell receptor (beta chain) derives from a study of blood T cells in healthy people across ages. Broader study findings: Versus aged donors, long-lived donors had higher diversity and more naive CD4+ cells.

In germline, CDR1 is DFQATT, CDR2 SNEGSKA (reference sequence). The CDR3 covers 16 residues. The use of a sample-barcoded 5' primer and a J-beta primer mix characterized a second PCR of roughly 6 to 11 cycles. Every cDNA molecule carried a tag from a template-switch adaptor bearing 12 random nucleotides. TCRdb re-called the 5' RACE reads with MiXCR, one entry per CDR3 protein. The table records about 1.6 million distinct CDR3 sequences, about 31% of them present only once. In regard to this clonotype: What it binds is not known.

Caucasian, healthy and from Russia, the donors were aged between roughly 6 and 95. Sequenced material: blood. V is TRBV20-1 and J is TRBJ2-4; D is perhaps TRBD2 (7 bases). The DNA end is a closer match to TRBJ2-7, so the J assignment may be wrong. The clonotype comes from a woman aged 25 to 39 in good health. CDR3 sequence: CSARGTPFGGLYEQYF. In nucleotides, the CDR3 is TGCAGTGCTAGAGGGACCCCTTTCGGGGGGCTTTACGAGCAGTACTTC.